The 20 T cell receptor beta chains below come from one sample, sequenced in a study of T cells in Graves' hyperthyroidism and ophthalmopathy. The investigators amplified TCR beta CDR3 regions from RNA transcripts. Researchers ran a first-round RT-PCR on the TCR CDR3 using the HTBI primer set. TCRdb recomputed calls from the multiplex PCR reads with MiXCR, one row per CDR3 protein. The sample lists hundreds of thousands of distinct CDR3 sequences, approximately 17% occurring once. Input material: blood. Every receptor here comes from a woman in her late teens or twenties with Graves' ophthalmopathy.

The rearrangement joins TRBV2 to TRBJ2-7, with 9 bases identical to TRBD1. The germline CDR1 and CDR2 sequences are SNHLY and FYNNEI. J lost 3 bases, V lost 6 bases, and 6 bases had no gene match. This CDR3 is 14 amino acids long. The CDR3 spells CASRQGQGNYEQYF. The DNA for the CDR3 is TGTGCCAGCAGGCAGGGACAGGGAAACTACGAGCAGTACTTC. The variable domain in full, completed from reference TRBV2 and TRBJ2-7, reads EPEVTQTPSHQVTQMGQEVILRCVPISNHLYFYWYRQILGQKVEFLVSFYNNEISEKSEIFDDQFSVERPDGSNFTLKIRSTKLEDSAMYFCASRQGQGNYEQYFGPGTRLTVT.

In this sample, this clonotype turned up many times. V is TRBV12-5 and J is TRBJ1-1; 7 nucleotides align to TRBD1. The V and J ends lost 1 base and 5 bases, in that order; junction bases with no gene match: 4. The V gene's germline CDR1 is LGHNT and CDR2 FRNRAP. This CDR3 comprises 14 residues. The CDR3 sequence is CASGLGTGGTEAFF. CDR3 nucleotides: TGTGCTAGTGGTTTGGGGACAGGTGGGACTGAAGCTTTCTTT.

The rearrangement joins TRBV20-1 to TRBJ2-1; weak D call: TRBD2 (5 bases). With the DNA end fitting TRBJ2-7 better, the J assignment may be wrong. CDR3 length: 15 residues. Germline V lookup: CDR1 DFQATT, CDR2 SNEGSKA (reference sequence). The CDR3 coding sequence is TGCAGTGCTACCCCGAGCTTCACTAGTTACAATGAGCAGTACTTC. Translated: CSATPSFTSYNEQYF.

The chain is built from TRBV6-2 or TRBV6-3 and TRBJ1-1; D perhaps matches TRBD1 (6 bases). The V and J ends lost 8 bases and 3 bases respectively, with 13 bases between them. Germline assignment: CDR1 MNHEY and CDR2 SVGEGT. The CDR3 is made up of 13 amino acids. Here the CDR3 reads CASARGSDTEAFF. As DNA, the CDR3 is TGTGCCAGCGCGAGGGGGTCGGACACTGAAGCTTTCTTT.

This clonotype occurred many times. V gene TRBV2 combines with J gene TRBJ2-3, with D possibly TRBD2 on 7 matching bases. CDR1 SNHLY and CDR2 FYNNEI come from the germline V gene. V gave up 4 bases and J gave up 3 bases, with 20 bases separating them. The CDR3 totals 17 residues. For the CDR3, the DNA is TGTGCCAGCAGTGGTGGGGGGGGGCGTTTATCAACAGATACGCAGTATTTT. It yields the protein CASSGGGGRLSTDTQYF.

In nucleotides, the CDR3 is TGCAGTGCTAGAGATCCGGCTAGCGGGGGGGCTGTTGAGATATACGAGCAGTACTTC. Amino acids: CSARDPASGGAVEIYEQYF. V usage is TRBV20-1 and J usage is TRBJ2-7; 12 nucleotides align to TRBD2. The CDR3 is 19 amino acids. Trimming at V came to 0 bases and at J to 4 bases, leaving 16 bases not matched to a gene. Per germline, CDR1 DFQATT and CDR2 SNEGSKA (reference sequence).

Many counts were recorded for this clonotype. The chain recombines TRBV30 with TRBJ2-7; possibly TRBD1 for D (5 bases). Germline CDR1 reads GTSNPN; CDR2 reads SVGIG (reference sequence). The CDR3 covers 12 residues. The V end was cut by 5 bases, the J end by 3 bases, with 11 bases between. This CDR3 reads CAWQQDFYEQYF. The CDR3 DNA follows: TGTGCCTGGCAACAGGATTTCTACGAGCAGTACTTC.

This clonotype was counted at least ten times. CDR3: CASSFTGDTQYF. CDR3 coding DNA: TGTGCCAGCAGCTTCACGGGGGATACGCAGTATTTT. The chain carries TRBV7-2 and TRBJ2-3; tentatively, D is TRBD2 (5 bases). Germline-derived CDR1 and CDR2 are SGHTA and FQGNSA. V lost 3 bases and J 6 bases, leaving 7 bases between the germline ends. The CDR3 spans 12 residues. Drawing the rest from reference TRBV7-2 and TRBJ2-3, the complete variable domain is GAGVSQSPSNKVTEKGKDVELRCDPISGHTALYWYRQSLGQGLEFLIYFQGNSAPDKSGLPSDRFSAERTGGSVSTLTIQRTQQEDSAVYLCASSFTGDTQYFGPGTRLTVL.

The rearrangement joins TRBV7-2 to TRBJ1-5; TRBD1 aligns across 7 bases. Trimming took 2 bases from V and 5 from J; bases not matched to a gene: 6. This CDR3 is 15 amino acids long. Germline V gene data show CDR1 as SGHTA and CDR2 as FQGNSA. The CDR3 DNA follows: TGTGCCAGCAGCTTATACGCAGGGGGGGATCAGCCCCAGCATTTT. It translates to CASSLYAGGDQPQHF.

This clonotype was counted at least ten times. The J gene is TRBJ1-3, the V gene TRBV30; no clear D gene. The CDR3 totals 13 residues. The V end lost 1 base, the J end lost 2 bases, and 6 bases lay between the germline ends. From germline, CDR1 is GTSNPN and CDR2 SVGIG (reference sequence). The CDR3 DNA is TGTGCCTGGAGTGCCGCGCCTGGAAACACCATATATTTT. Amino acids: CAWSAAPGNTIYF.

This clonotype has more than one count but fewer than ten. The chain carries TRBV7-9 and TRBJ1-2; D is perhaps TRBD1 (6 bases). In germline, CDR1 is SEHNR, CDR2 FQNEAQ (reference sequence). Between the trimmed V and J ends, which lost 5 bases and 6 bases, there was a span of 13 bases. This CDR3 region has 13 residues. The CDR3 protein is CASSHLQGHGYTF. CDR3 in DNA: TGTGCCAGCAGCCATTTACAGGGACATGGCTACACCTTC.

This clonotype was detected only a few times. J is TRBJ2-5 and V is TRBV27; 9 positions agree with TRBD2. The CDR3 runs to 17 residues. Germline lookup yields CDR1 MNHEY and CDR2 SMNVEV (reference sequence). V trimming: 3 bases; J trimming: 1 base; junction bases outside the gene matches: 9. CDR3 DNA sequence: TGTGCCAGCAGTTTCCTTTCTAGCGGGGACCTCCAAGAGACCCAGTACTTC. Amino acid sequence: CASSFLSSGDLQETQYF.

This clonotype was detected only a few times. The chain links TRBV6-1 to TRBJ1-5; D is perhaps TRBD1 (6 bases). Trimming took 4 bases from V and 11 from J, leaving 15 bases between them. The germline V gene encodes CDR1 MNHNS and CDR2 SASEGT. The CDR3 extends over 13 amino acids. The CDR3 spells CASSGGATGTQHF. The CDR3, as DNA: TGTGCCAGCAGTGGGGGGGCAACAGGGACCCAGCATTTT.

J is TRBJ2-1 and V is TRBV3-1; 9 nucleotides match TRBD2. The ends lost 5 bases at V and 8 bases at J; junction bases unmatched: 10. Germline CDR1 and CDR2: LGHDT and YNNKEL (reference sequence). CDR3 length: 15 residues. Written as DNA, the CDR3 is TGTGCCAGCAGCGAAGGCGAGCGGGAGGTTGATGAGCAGTTCTTC. Translation: CASSEGEREVDEQFF.

The table lists this clonotype with a few counts. The chain uses TRBV14 and TRBJ1-1; TRBD1 might be the D (5 bases). Trimming left V 5 bases short and J 2 bases short, with 15 bases between. The CDR3 spans 15 residues. Germline assignment: CDR1 SGHDN and CDR2 FVKESK. The CDR3 region is CASSSWTRGNTEAFF. The DNA of the CDR3 is TGTGCCAGCAGCTCTTGGACAAGGGGAAACACTGAAGCTTTCTTT.

The chain combines TRBV4-1 with TRBJ2-7, with 13 nucleotides matching TRBD2. Germline CDR1 MGHRA, CDR2 YSYEKL. After removal of 3 bases from V and 4 bases from J, the junction contained 3 bases not matched to a gene. This CDR3 contains 15 residues. CDR3 nucleotides: TGCGCCAGCAGCCAGGGACTAGCGGGGACATACGAGCAGTACTTC. This gives the protein CASSQGLAGTYEQYF.

The chain combines TRBV7-2 with TRBJ1-5, with D possibly being TRBD1 (5 bases). Per germline, CDR1 SGHTA and CDR2 FQGNSA. With 1 base removed from V and 7 bases from J, the gap between germline ends came to 14 bases. This CDR3 has 15 residues. Here the CDR3 reads CASSLGWGVVQPQHF. Here the CDR3 DNA reads TGTGCCAGCAGCTTAGGATGGGGGGTCGTCCAGCCCCAGCATTTT.

In its sample, this clonotype was seen many times. This chain uses TRBV6-2 or TRBV6-3 with TRBJ2-3; 10 bases are a match to TRBD2. Trimming at V came to 3 bases and at J to 2 bases, leaving 5 bases not matched to a gene. CDR3 length: 16 amino acids. CDR1 and CDR2 from the germline V gene are MNHEY and SVGEGT. The CDR3 loop reads CASSYDLAGATDTQYF. The DNA of the CDR3 is TGTGCCAGCAGTTATGACCTAGCGGGGGCCACAGATACGCAGTATTTT.

Remarks on this clonotype: A much larger clone differs by one base, so this may be a read error. The chain links TRBV6-5 to TRBJ1-2, with 7 bases identical to TRBD1. Germline V gene lookup returns CDR1 MNHEY and CDR2 SVGAGI. The CDR3 spans 15 residues. J gave up 1 base and V 2 bases, and 4 bases lay outside the gene matches. CDR3 sequence reads: CASSYTGTDNYGYTF. The CDR3 DNA reads TGTGCCAGCAGTTACACCGGGACAGATAACTATGGCTACACCTTC.

There are many counts of this clonotype. The genes are TRBV28 and TRBJ2-2; D gene unclear. Trimming removed 7 bases at V and 0 bases at J, with 9 bases between. The CDR3 contains 14 residues. The germline V gene encodes CDR1 MDHEN and CDR2 SYDVKM. The CDR3 loop reads CASITRTNTGELFF. As DNA, the CDR3 is TGTGCCAGCATTACCAGAACGAACACCGGGGAGCTGTTTTTT.